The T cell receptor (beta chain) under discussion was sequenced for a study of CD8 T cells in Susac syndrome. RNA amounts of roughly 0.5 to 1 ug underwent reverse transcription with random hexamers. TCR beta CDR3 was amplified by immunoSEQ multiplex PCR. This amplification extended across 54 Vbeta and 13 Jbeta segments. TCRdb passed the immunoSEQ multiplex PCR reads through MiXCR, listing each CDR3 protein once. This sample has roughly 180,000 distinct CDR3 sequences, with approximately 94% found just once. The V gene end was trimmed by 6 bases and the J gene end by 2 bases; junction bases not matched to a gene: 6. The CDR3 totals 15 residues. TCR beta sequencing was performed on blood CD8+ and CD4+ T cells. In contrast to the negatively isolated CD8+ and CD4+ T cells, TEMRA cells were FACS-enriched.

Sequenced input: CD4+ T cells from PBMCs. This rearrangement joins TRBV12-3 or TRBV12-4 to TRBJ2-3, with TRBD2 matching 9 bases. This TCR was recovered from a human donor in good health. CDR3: CASSYSGRTTDTQYF. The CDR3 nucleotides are TGTGCCAGCAGCTACAGCGGGAGGACCACAGATACGCAGTATTTT.